The T cell receptor beta chain described here comes from a study of CD8+CD57+ T cells in acquired aplastic anemia. TCR beta VDJ and CDR3 were profiled, and genomic DNA was the template. TCRdb passed the reads through MiXCR, listing each CDR3 protein once. Altogether more than 250,000 distinct CDR3 sequences are present, 50% to 70% being singletons, with the ten largest covering under 8.5%. This CDR3 has 16 residues. Germline V gene sequence: CDR1 SNHLY, CDR2 FYNNEI. V was pared by 6 bases and J by 1 base, with 7 bases of the junction left unmatched. This TCR was sampled from a human donor with severe aplastic anemia or a healthy control (not recorded which). The chain has TRBV2 and TRBJ1-5; 9 bases align to TRBD1. Sample: sorted CD4+, CD8+, or CD8+CD57+ T cells (not recorded which) from PBMCs. Here the CDR3 DNA reads TGTGCCAGCAGGACTAAGGGACAGGGAAGCAATCAGCCCCAGCATTTT. Translated: CASRTKGQGSNQPQHF.